At least ten counts were recorded for the clone carrying this T cell receptor beta chain. Its target is not known. This entry belongs to a study of human T cells and chemical hapten exposure. Study at large: Throughout the approximately 26-week study, diphenylcyclopropenone was applied weekly to the patients' scalps. Alopecia areata, totalis or universalis affected patients who were mostly female.

Noted time point: patch test 2, 6 weeks after DPC sensitization. The treatment is: therapeutic diphenylcyclopropenone sensitization with weekly scalp DPC. The study drew its donors from alopecia patients who were 18 to 70 years old and suitable for DPC. General study points: With alopecia, donors may have immune responses unlike healthy people's.

This CDR3 contains 14 residues. From germline, CDR1 is SGHTA and CDR2 FQGNSA. V was shortened by 4 bases and J by 0 bases, with 9 bases between the two germline ends. Each CDR3 protein is one row after TCRdb ran MiXCR on the RACE reads. The sample records approximately 100,000 distinct CDR3 sequences, 9.2% being singletons. The sequence derives from a woman between 40 and 55 years old with alopecia areata. Some clones in this sample may be carry-over from other donors' samples. The sequencing used whole blood, collected in connection with sensitization to the hapten diphenylcyclopropenone (DPC). The chain employs TRBV7-2 and TRBJ1-1; D is unclear. Written as DNA, the CDR3 is TGTGCCAGCAGCTGGACCGGTATGAACACTGAAGCTTTCTTT. Amino acids: CASSWTGMNTEAFF.